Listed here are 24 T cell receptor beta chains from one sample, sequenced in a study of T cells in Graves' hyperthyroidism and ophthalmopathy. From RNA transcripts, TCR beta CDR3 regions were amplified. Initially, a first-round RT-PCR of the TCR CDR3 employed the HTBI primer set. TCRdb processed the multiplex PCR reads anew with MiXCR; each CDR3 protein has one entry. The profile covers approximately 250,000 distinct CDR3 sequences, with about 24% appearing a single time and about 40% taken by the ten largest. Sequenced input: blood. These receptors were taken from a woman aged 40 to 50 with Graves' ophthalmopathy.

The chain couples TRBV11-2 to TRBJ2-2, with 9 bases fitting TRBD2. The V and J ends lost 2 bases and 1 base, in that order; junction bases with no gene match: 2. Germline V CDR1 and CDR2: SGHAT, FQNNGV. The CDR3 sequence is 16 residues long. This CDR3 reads CASSLRAGGNTGELFF. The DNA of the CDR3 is TGTGCCAGCAGCTTAAGAGCGGGAGGGAACACCGGGGAGCTGTTTTTT.

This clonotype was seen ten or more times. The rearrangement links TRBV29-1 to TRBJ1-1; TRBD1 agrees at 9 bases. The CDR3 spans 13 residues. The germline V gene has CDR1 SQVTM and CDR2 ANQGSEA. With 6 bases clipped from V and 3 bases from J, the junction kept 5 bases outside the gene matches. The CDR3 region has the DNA TGCAGCGTGGCGACAGGGGGGGACACTGAAGCTTTCTTT. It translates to CSVATGGDTEAFF.

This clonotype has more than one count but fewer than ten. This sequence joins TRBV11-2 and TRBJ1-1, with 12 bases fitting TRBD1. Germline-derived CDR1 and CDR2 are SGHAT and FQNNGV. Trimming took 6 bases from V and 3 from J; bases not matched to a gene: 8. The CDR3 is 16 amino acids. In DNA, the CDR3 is TGTGCCAGCAGACCCGGGACAGGGGGCTTGGACACTGAAGCTTTCTTT. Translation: CASRPGTGGLDTEAFF.

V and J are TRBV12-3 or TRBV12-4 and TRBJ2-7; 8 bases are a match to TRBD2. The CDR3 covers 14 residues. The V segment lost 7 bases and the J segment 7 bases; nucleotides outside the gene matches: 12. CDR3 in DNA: TGTGCCAGCACTCGACTAGCGTTCTCGGGAGAGCAGTACTTC. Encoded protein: CASTRLAFSGEQYF.

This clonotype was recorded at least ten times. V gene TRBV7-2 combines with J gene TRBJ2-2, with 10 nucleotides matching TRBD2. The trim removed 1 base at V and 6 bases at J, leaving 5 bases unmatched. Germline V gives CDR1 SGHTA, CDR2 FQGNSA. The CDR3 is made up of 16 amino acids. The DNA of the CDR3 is TGTGCCAGCAGCTTAGTGCTAGCGGGAGCCCCCGGGGAGCTGTTTTTT. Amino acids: CASSLVLAGAPGELFF.

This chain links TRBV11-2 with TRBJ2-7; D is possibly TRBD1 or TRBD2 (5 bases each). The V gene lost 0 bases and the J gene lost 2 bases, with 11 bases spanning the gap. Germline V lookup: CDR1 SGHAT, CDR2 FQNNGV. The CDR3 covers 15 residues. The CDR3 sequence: CASSLDGDGAYEQYF. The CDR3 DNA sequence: TGTGCCAGCAGCTTAGATGGGGACGGAGCCTACGAGCAGTACTTC.

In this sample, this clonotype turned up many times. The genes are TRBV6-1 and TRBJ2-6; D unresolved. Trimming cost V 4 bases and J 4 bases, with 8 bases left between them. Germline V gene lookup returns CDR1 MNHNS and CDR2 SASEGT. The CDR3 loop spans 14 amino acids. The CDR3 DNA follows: TGTGCCAGCAGTGGGTTCGCCGGGGCCAACGTCCTGACTTTC. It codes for CASSGFAGANVLTF.

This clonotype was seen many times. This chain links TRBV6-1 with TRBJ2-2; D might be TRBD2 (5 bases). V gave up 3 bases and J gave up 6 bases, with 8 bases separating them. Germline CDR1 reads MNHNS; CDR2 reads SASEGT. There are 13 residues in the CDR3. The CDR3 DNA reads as TGTGCCAGCAGTGAGAGGGCCGCCGGGGAGCTGTTTTTT. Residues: CASSERAAGELFF.

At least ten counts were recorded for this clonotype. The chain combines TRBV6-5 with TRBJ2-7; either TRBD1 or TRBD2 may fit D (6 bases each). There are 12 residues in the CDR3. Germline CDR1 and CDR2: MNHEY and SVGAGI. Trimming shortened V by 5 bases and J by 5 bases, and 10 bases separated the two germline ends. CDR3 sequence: CASSTEGDEQYF. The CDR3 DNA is TGTGCCAGCAGTACGGAGGGGGACGAGCAGTACTTC.

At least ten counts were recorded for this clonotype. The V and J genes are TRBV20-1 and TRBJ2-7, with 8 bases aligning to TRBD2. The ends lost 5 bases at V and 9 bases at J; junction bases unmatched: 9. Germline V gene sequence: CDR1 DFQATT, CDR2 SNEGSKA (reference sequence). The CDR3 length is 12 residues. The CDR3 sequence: CSAPERERGQYF. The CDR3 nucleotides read TGCAGTGCTCCTGAGCGGGAGCGAGGGCAGTACTTC.

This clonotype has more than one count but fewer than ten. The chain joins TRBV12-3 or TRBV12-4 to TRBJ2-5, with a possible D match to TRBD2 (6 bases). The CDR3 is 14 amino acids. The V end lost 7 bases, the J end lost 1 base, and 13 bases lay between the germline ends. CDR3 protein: CASKLSGLQETQYF. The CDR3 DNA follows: TGTGCCAGCAAGCTTAGCGGACTCCAAGAGACCCAGTACTTC.

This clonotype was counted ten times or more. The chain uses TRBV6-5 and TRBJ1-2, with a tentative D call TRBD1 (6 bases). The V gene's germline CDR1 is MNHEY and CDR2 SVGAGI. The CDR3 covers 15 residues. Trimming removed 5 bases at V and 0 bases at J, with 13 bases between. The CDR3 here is CASSPRGVSNYGYTF. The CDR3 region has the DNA TGTGCCAGCAGTCCGAGGGGGGTTTCTAACTATGGCTACACCTTC.

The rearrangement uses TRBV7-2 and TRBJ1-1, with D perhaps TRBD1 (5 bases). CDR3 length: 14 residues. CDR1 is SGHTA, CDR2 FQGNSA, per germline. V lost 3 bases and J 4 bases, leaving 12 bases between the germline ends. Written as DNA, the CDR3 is TGTGCCAGCAGCTTCTTTTCCAGGGCCACTGAAGCTTTCTTT. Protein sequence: CASSFFSRATEAFF.

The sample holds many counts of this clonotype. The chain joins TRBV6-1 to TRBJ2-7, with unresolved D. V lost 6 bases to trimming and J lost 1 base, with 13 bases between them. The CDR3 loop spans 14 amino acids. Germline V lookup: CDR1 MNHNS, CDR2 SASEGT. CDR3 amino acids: CASRGSEASYEQYF. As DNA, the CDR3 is TGTGCCAGCAGGGGGTCTGAGGCGTCCTACGAGCAGTACTTC.

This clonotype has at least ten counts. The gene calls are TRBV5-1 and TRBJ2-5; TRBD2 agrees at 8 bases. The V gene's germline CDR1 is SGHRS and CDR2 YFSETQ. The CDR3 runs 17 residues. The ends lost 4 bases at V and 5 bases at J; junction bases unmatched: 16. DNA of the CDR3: TGCGCCAGCAGCCCCGGTCGAGGGCCTAGCGGGTCGGAGACCCAGTACTTC. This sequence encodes CASSPGRGPSGSETQYF.

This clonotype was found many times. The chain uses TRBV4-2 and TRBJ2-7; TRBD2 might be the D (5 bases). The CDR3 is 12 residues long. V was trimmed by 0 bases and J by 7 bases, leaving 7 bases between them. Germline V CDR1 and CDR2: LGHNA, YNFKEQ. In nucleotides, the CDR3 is TGTGCCAGCAGCCAAGACTGGAGGGAGCAGTACTTC. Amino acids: CASSQDWREQYF.

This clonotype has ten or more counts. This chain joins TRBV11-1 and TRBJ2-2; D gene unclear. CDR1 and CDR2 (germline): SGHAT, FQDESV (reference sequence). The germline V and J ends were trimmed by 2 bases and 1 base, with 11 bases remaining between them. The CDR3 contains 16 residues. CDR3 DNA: TGTGCCAGCAGCTTAAGTCGGTCACAGAACACCGGGGAGCTGTTTTTT. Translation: CASSLSRSQNTGELFF.

The DNA for the CDR3 is TGTGCCTGGGCAGGAAACACTGAAGCTTTCTTT. Protein product: CAWAGNTEAFF. This chain connects TRBV30 to TRBJ1-1; D is uncertain. Germline V gives CDR1 GTSNPN, CDR2 SVGIG (reference sequence). CDR3 length equals 11 residues. V gave up 5 bases and J gave up 2 bases, with 6 bases separating them.

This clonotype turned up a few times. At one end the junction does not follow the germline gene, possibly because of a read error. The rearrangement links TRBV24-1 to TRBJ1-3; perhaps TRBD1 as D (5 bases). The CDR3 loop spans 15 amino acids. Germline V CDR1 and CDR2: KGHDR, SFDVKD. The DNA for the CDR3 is TGTGCCAGCAGTTCCCGGGGGGTATCTGGAAACACCATATATTTT. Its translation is CASSSRGVSGNTIYF.

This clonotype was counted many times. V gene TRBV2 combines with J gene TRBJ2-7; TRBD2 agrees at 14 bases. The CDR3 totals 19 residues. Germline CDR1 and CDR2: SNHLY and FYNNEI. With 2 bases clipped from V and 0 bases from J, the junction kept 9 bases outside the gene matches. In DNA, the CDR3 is TGTGCCAGCAGTGAACCCCAATGGACTAGCGGGAGGAGCTCCTACGAGCAGTACTTC. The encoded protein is CASSEPQWTSGRSSYEQYF.

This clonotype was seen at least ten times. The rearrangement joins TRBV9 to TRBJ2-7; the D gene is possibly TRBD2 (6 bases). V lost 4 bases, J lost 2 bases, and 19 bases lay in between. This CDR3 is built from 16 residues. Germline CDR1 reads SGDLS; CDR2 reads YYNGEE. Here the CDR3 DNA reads TGTGCCAGCAGCCCCCGGGGGTCGGCGGGTACCTACGAGCAGTACTTC. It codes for CASSPRGSAGTYEQYF.

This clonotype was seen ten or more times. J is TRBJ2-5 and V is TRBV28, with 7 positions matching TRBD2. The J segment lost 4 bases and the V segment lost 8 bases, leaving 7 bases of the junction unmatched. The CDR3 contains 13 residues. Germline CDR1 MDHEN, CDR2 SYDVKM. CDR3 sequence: CASDWGGGETQYF. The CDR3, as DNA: TGTGCCAGCGATTGGGGGGGAGGAGAGACCCAGTACTTC.

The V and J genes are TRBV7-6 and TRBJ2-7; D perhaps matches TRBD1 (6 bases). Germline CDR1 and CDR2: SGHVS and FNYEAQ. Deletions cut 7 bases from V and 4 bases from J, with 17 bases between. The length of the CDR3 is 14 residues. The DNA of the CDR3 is TGTGCCAGCACCATTCAAAACAGGGAGTACGAGCAGTACTTC. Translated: CASTIQNREYEQYF.

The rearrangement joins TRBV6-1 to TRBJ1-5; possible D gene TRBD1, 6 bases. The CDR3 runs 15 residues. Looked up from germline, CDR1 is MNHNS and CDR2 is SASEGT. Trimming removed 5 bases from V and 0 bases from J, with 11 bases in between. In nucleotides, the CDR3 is TGTGCCAGCAGTCCAGGGGTCTCTAGCAATCAGCCCCAGCATTTT. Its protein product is CASSPGVSSNQPQHF.